This T cell receptor beta chain was captured by sequencing in a study of T cells in Graves' hyperthyroidism and ophthalmopathy. Study results and caveats: Blood also held most thyroid clonotypes expanded beyond 0.001. Stable hyperthyroidism was separated from ophthalmopathy by a model based on 13 V-J features.

RNA transcripts were the template for amplifying TCR beta CDR3 regions. Researchers ran a first-round RT-PCR on the TCR CDR3 using the HTBI primer set. TCRdb reanalysed the multiplex PCR reads using MiXCR and keeps one entry per CDR3 protein. Of 500,000 to 650,000 distinct CDR3 sequences listed, approximately 20% are singletons. The germline gives CDR1 MDHEN, CDR2 SYDVKM. J was trimmed by 6 bases and V by 2 bases; bases with no gene match: 3. The CDR3 has 15 residues. The sample holds many counts of this clonotype. Its matching antigen is unknown. This chain uses TRBV28 with TRBJ2-2, with 10 positions matching TRBD1. The sequenced sample was blood. The receptor was derived from a middle-aged man with Graves' ophthalmopathy. CDR3 amino acids: CASSLPGQGSGELFF. The CDR3 nucleotides read TGTGCCAGCAGTTTACCGGGACAGGGGTCCGGGGAGCTGTTTTTT. Looking up the rest from reference TRBV28 and TRBJ2-2 gives the full variable domain: DVKVTQSSRYLVKRTGEKVFLECVQDMDHENMFWYRQDPGLGLRLIYFSYDVKMKEKGDIPEGYSVSREKKERFSLILESASTNQTSMYLCASSLPGQGSGELFFGEGSRLTVL.